This record covers a single TCR beta chain. The sample originates from a study of blood T cell repertoires in COVID-19. Study at large: Sample material is recorded as cDNA or gDNA derived from T cells, B-cell-depleted T cells, or PBMCs.

Original methodology: From reference gene primer amplification, estimates of nucleated cell counts were derived. Profiling relied on immunoSEQ multiplex PCR, and the TCRdb table lists in-frame clones only, not all of them. That table furnishes V, J and clone size, whereas the DNA furnished D and trimming. The repertoire holds roughly 250,000 clones, more than 60% seen once, with 3% to 4% in the top ten. V lost 4 bases and J lost 0, with 14 bases in between. This CDR3 is built from 16 residues. Per germline, CDR1 SGHDT and CDR2 YYEEEE. This sequence joins TRBV5-6 and TRBJ1-3; D might be TRBD1 (6 bases). This clonotype was obtained from a woman in her forties with active or convalescent COVID-19. The source material was peripheral blood. The CDR3 nucleotides read TGTGCCAGCAGCCCAATTGGGACAACCTCTGGAAACACCATATATTTT. It yields the protein CASSPIGTTSGNTIYF.